These T cell receptor beta chains were read from a single sample in a study of OX40 agonist ivuxolimab in advanced cancers. Generated by immunoSEQ multiplex PCR, the TCRdb table keeps only in-frame clones and is missing some. The sample lists 45,000 to 60,000 clones, 90% seen once, with roughly 4.4% in the top ten. This sample comprised CD4+ or CD8+ T cells sorted from blood, obtained in a trial of the OX40 agonist ivuxolimab. The receptors derive from an adult with an advanced solid tumor such as melanoma, head and neck, liver or kidney cancer. Both conserved end residues are part of each CDR3. A D gene is named only where the DNA matches it firmly. Size is stated for part of the rows, as once, few or many counts, or as a class when the clone is expanded.

j_call: TRBJ2-1; clone_size: -; d_call: TRBD2; v_call: TRBV11-3; cdr3_aa: CASSSGGFGNEQFF; cdr3_nt: TGTGCCAGCAGCTCGGGAGGGTTCGGTAATGAGCAGTTCTTC
j_call: TRBJ2-1; clone_size: once; d_call: -; v_call: TRBV2; cdr3_aa: CASSAGTWNEQFF; cdr3_nt: TGTGCCAGCAGTGCCGGGACTTGGAATGAGCAGTTCTTC
j_call: TRBJ1-5; clone_size: -; d_call: -; v_call: TRBV2; cdr3_aa: CASSAAQGNQPQHF; cdr3_nt: TGTGCCAGCAGCGCCGCGCAGGGAAATCAGCCCCAGCATTTT
j_call: TRBJ2-3; clone_size: few; d_call: -; v_call: TRBV4-2; cdr3_aa: CASSWDTPGTDTQYF; cdr3_nt: TGTGCCAGCAGTTGGGACACCCCTGGCACAGATACGCAGTATTTT
j_call: TRBJ1-1; clone_size: -; d_call: TRBD1; v_call: TRBV11-1; cdr3_aa: CASSLRGGETEAFF; cdr3_nt: TGTGCCAGCAGCCTCAGGGGGGGAGAAACTGAAGCTTTCTTT
j_call: TRBJ1-1; clone_size: -; d_call: -; v_call: TRBV19; cdr3_aa: CASSPGTSWNTEAFF; cdr3_nt: TGTGCCAGTAGTCCCGGGACTTCCTGGAACACTGAAGCTTTCTTT
j_call: TRBJ2-6; clone_size: -; d_call: TRBD1; v_call: TRBV27; cdr3_aa: CASSRLPRQGAGANVLTF; cdr3_nt: TGTGCCAGCAGTCGACTCCCCCGACAGGGGGCTGGGGCCAACGTCCTGACTTTC
j_call: TRBJ2-1; clone_size: -; d_call: TRBD2; v_call: TRBV5-4; cdr3_aa: CASSLASGAYNEQFF; cdr3_nt: TGTGCCAGCAGCTTGGCCAGCGGGGCCTACAATGAGCAGTTCTTC
j_call: TRBJ2-7; clone_size: -; d_call: -; v_call: TRBV6-9; cdr3_aa: CASSSRTVFYEQYF; cdr3_nt: TGTGCCAGCAGTTCCCGGACGGTATTTTACGAGCAGTACTTC
j_call: TRBJ2-1; clone_size: few; d_call: TRBD2; v_call: TRBV9; cdr3_aa: CASSDRSGTSGTNEQFF; cdr3_nt: TGTGCCAGCAGCGATCGGTCGGGGACTAGCGGGACAAATGAGCAGTTCTTC
j_call: TRBJ1-6; clone_size: -; d_call: -; v_call: TRBV6-5; cdr3_aa: CASSYGGPPNSPLHF; cdr3_nt: TGTGCCAGCAGTTACGGGGGACCGCCTAATTCACCCCTCCACTTT
j_call: TRBJ1-1; clone_size: -; d_call: -; v_call: TRBV5-4; cdr3_aa: CASSFAGVGTEAFF; cdr3_nt: TGTGCCAGCAGCTTCGCAGGGGTGGGCACTGAAGCTTTCTTT
j_call: TRBJ2-1; clone_size: -; d_call: -; v_call: TRBV27; cdr3_aa: CATAREYNEQFF; cdr3_nt: TGTGCCACCGCTCGCGAGTACAATGAGCAGTTCTTC
j_call: TRBJ1-3; clone_size: few; d_call: -; v_call: TRBV9; cdr3_aa: CASSVGDSGNTIYF; cdr3_nt: TGTGCCAGCAGCGTAGGAGACTCTGGAAACACCATATATTTT
j_call: TRBJ2-7; clone_size: -; d_call: TRBD2; v_call: TRBV5-1; cdr3_aa: CASSPGLADYEQYF; cdr3_nt: TGCGCCAGCAGCCCGGGACTAGCGGACTACGAGCAGTACTTC
j_call: TRBJ2-7; clone_size: -; d_call: -; v_call: TRBV7-8; cdr3_aa: CASSLAVVSYEQYF; cdr3_nt: TGTGCCAGCAGCTTAGCGGTAGTATCCTACGAGCAGTACTTC
j_call: TRBJ1-1; clone_size: once; d_call: -; v_call: TRBV7-6; cdr3_aa: CASSSQTNTEAFF; cdr3_nt: TGTGCCAGCAGCTCTCAGACGAACACTGAAGCTTTCTTT
j_call: TRBJ1-5; clone_size: once; d_call: -; v_call: TRBV5-6; cdr3_aa: CASSFGGLINQPQHF; cdr3_nt: TGTGCCAGCAGCTTTGGGGGACTCATCAATCAGCCCCAGCATTTT
j_call: TRBJ1-1; clone_size: -; d_call: -; v_call: TRBV11-1; cdr3_aa: CASSSPRGNTEAFF; cdr3_nt: TGTGCCAGCAGCTCCCCGAGAGGGAACACTGAAGCTTTCTTT
j_call: TRBJ1-2; clone_size: -; d_call: -; v_call: TRBV6-1; cdr3_aa: CASIGGTNYGYTF; cdr3_nt: TGTGCCAGCATCGGGGGAACCAACTATGGCTACACCTTC
j_call: TRBJ2-7; clone_size: once; d_call: TRBD1; v_call: TRBV28; cdr3_aa: CASSTTGTGTFYEQYF; cdr3_nt: TGTGCCAGCAGCACAACCGGGACAGGGACCTTTTACGAGCAGTACTTC
j_call: TRBJ1-2; clone_size: -; d_call: TRBD1; v_call: TRBV10-3; cdr3_aa: CAISESQTGNYGYTF; cdr3_nt: TGTGCCATCAGTGAGTCTCAGACAGGGAACTATGGCTACACCTTC
j_call: TRBJ1-4; clone_size: -; d_call: -; v_call: TRBV25-1; cdr3_aa: CASSELGRTNEKLFF; cdr3_nt: TGTGCCAGCAGTGAACTCGGCCGAACTAATGAAAAACTGTTTTTT
j_call: TRBJ2-7; clone_size: -; d_call: -; v_call: TRBV5-4; cdr3_aa: CASRPGVGTISYEQYF; cdr3_nt: TGTGCCAGCAGGCCTGGCGTGGGTACCATCTCCTACGAGCAGTACTTC
j_call: TRBJ1-2; clone_size: -; d_call: -; v_call: TRBV5-1; cdr3_aa: CASSLESGLGGYTF; cdr3_nt: TGCGCCAGCAGCTTGGAATCGGGGTTAGGGGGCTACACCTTC
j_call: TRBJ2-3; clone_size: -; d_call: TRBD2; v_call: TRBV6-5; cdr3_aa: CASRPRGGADTQYF; cdr3_nt: TGTGCCAGCAGACCCCGGGGGGGAGCTGATACGCAGTATTTT
j_call: TRBJ2-2; clone_size: -; d_call: TRBD1; v_call: TRBV19; cdr3_aa: CASQGQMNTGELFF; cdr3_nt: TGTGCCAGCCAGGGACAGATGAACACCGGGGAGCTGTTTTTT
j_call: TRBJ2-1; clone_size: -; d_call: TRBD2; v_call: TRBV29-1; cdr3_aa: CSVESRGLAGGISYNEQFF; cdr3_nt: TGCAGCGTTGAATCTCGGGGACTAGCGGGAGGGATATCCTACAATGAGCAGTTCTTC
j_call: TRBJ2-3; clone_size: once; d_call: TRBD2; v_call: TRBV5-4; cdr3_aa: CASSLTSGTVDTQYF; cdr3_nt: TGTGCCAGCAGCTTGACTAGCGGGACCGTAGATACGCAGTATTTT
j_call: TRBJ1-2; clone_size: -; d_call: -; v_call: TRBV7-9; cdr3_aa: CASSLGVGPYGYTF; cdr3_nt: TGTGCCAGCAGCTTAGGGGTCGGTCCCTATGGCTACACCTTC
j_call: TRBJ1-1; clone_size: -; d_call: -; v_call: TRBV6-5; cdr3_aa: CASSYGRTNTEAFF; cdr3_nt: TGTGCCAGCAGTTACGGGCGGACCAACACTGAAGCTTTCTTT
j_call: TRBJ2-2; clone_size: -; d_call: -; v_call: TRBV2; cdr3_aa: CASSRTQTGTGELFF; cdr3_nt: TGTGCCAGCAGTAGGACACAGACGGGCACCGGGGAGCTGTTTTTT
j_call: TRBJ2-1; clone_size: -; d_call: -; v_call: TRBV19; cdr3_aa: CASTRLQGPIDEQFF; cdr3_nt: TGTGCCAGTACTCGGCTGCAGGGGCCGATCGATGAGCAGTTCTTC
j_call: TRBJ2-3; clone_size: -; d_call: TRBD2; v_call: TRBV10-3; cdr3_aa: CAIRTSGMRADTQYF; cdr3_nt: TGTGCCATCAGGACTAGCGGGATGAGGGCAGATACGCAGTATTTT
j_call: TRBJ1-4; clone_size: once; d_call: -; v_call: TRBV7-9; cdr3_aa: CASSFREGGLFF; cdr3_nt: TGTGCCAGCAGCTTTAGGGAGGGCGGACTGTTTTTT
j_call: TRBJ1-6; clone_size: -; d_call: TRBD1; v_call: TRBV28; cdr3_aa: CASTSTGENSPLHF; cdr3_nt: TGTGCCAGCACCTCGACAGGGGAAAATTCACCCCTCCACTTT
j_call: TRBJ1-2; clone_size: -; d_call: -; v_call: TRBV11-3; cdr3_aa: CASSLEGIGGYTF; cdr3_nt: TGTGCCAGCAGCTTGGAGGGGATTGGGGGCTACACCTTC
j_call: TRBJ1-1; clone_size: -; d_call: -; v_call: TRBV5-8; cdr3_aa: CASSFGAEAFF; cdr3_nt: TGTGCCAGCAGCTTCGGAGCTGAAGCTTTCTTT
j_call: TRBJ2-4; clone_size: -; d_call: TRBD1; v_call: TRBV29-1; cdr3_aa: CSVIQDRAGAKNIQYF; cdr3_nt: TGCAGCGTTATCCAAGACAGGGCCGGAGCCAAAAACATTCAGTACTTC
j_call: TRBJ2-7; clone_size: -; d_call: TRBD1; v_call: TRBV10-1; cdr3_aa: CASSRDRGSQYF; cdr3_nt: TGCGCCAGCAGTCGGGACAGGGGAAGCCAGTACTTC
j_call: TRBJ1-6; clone_size: -; d_call: TRBD1; v_call: TRBV11-2; cdr3_aa: CASSLWTGGNSPLHF; cdr3_nt: TGTGCCAGCAGCTTATGGACAGGGGGTAATTCACCCCTCCACTTT
j_call: TRBJ2-1; clone_size: -; d_call: TRBD2; v_call: TRBV5-6; cdr3_aa: CASSPGRLSSGFYYNEQFF; cdr3_nt: TGTGCCAGCAGCCCCGGCCGTCTGTCTAGCGGGTTCTACTACAATGAGCAGTTCTTC
j_call: TRBJ2-1; clone_size: -; d_call: -; v_call: TRBV6-1; cdr3_aa: CASSEEGTGKGNEQFF; cdr3_nt: TGTGCCAGCAGTGAAGAAGGGACCGGTAAGGGTAATGAGCAGTTCTTC
j_call: TRBJ2-1; clone_size: -; d_call: -; v_call: TRBV6-5; cdr3_aa: CASSYSRGGEQFF; cdr3_nt: TGTGCCAGCAGTTACTCGAGGGGAGGTGAGCAGTTCTTC
j_call: TRBJ2-3; clone_size: -; d_call: TRBD2; v_call: TRBV10-3; cdr3_aa: CAITRTSGGAGDTQYF; cdr3_nt: TGTGCCATCACCCGGACTAGCGGGGGGGCCGGTGATACGCAGTATTTT
j_call: TRBJ1-3; clone_size: -; d_call: TRBD1; v_call: TRBV18; cdr3_aa: CASTPGAGGPSGNTIYF; cdr3_nt: TGTGCCAGCACACCAGGCGCAGGGGGACCCTCTGGAAACACCATATATTTT
j_call: TRBJ2-2; clone_size: few; d_call: -; v_call: TRBV18; cdr3_aa: CASSPRDGNTGELFF; cdr3_nt: TGTGCCAGCTCACCCCGGGACGGGAACACCGGGGAGCTGTTTTTT
j_call: TRBJ2-3; clone_size: -; d_call: -; v_call: TRBV11-2; cdr3_aa: CASSHSDTQYF; cdr3_nt: TGTGCCAGCAGCCACTCAGATACGCAGTATTTT
j_call: TRBJ2-7; clone_size: -; d_call: -; v_call: TRBV28; cdr3_aa: CASSPGRESHGDYF; cdr3_nt: TGTGCCAGCAGCCCCGGAAGGGAGAGCCACGGTGACTACTTC
j_call: TRBJ1-1; clone_size: -; d_call: -; v_call: TRBV5-4; cdr3_aa: CASSLWVNTEAFF; cdr3_nt: TGTGCCAGCAGCTTGTGGGTGAACACTGAAGCTTTCTTT
j_call: TRBJ2-4; clone_size: once; d_call: -; v_call: TRBV28; cdr3_aa: CASSSLTRLSDIQYF; cdr3_nt: TGTGCCAGCAGTTCGCTGACACGCCTGTCGGACATTCAGTACTTC
j_call: TRBJ2-5; clone_size: -; d_call: TRBD2; v_call: TRBV7-8; cdr3_aa: CASSLGGAGGLGETQYF; cdr3_nt: TGTGCCAGCAGCTTAGGGGGGGCGGGGGGGCTTGGAGAGACCCAGTACTTC